This T cell receptor (beta chain) was profiled in a study of cytomegalovirus exposure and HLA in healthy donors. Notes on the study in general: Altogether, more than 150 TCR beta chains were recorded as cytomegalovirus-associated. In an earlier analysis, about 90% or about 30%: the productive usage of most TCR beta V segments.

A note on this clone: Antigen unknown.

The CDR3 is 18 residues long. Germline assignment: CDR1 GTSNPN and CDR2 SVGIG (reference sequence). After removal of 4 bases from V and 0 bases from J, the junction contained 15 bases not matched to a gene. Healthy bone marrow donors made up the cohort. PCR involved 60 Vbeta and 13 Jbeta primers. The method was immunoSEQ multiplex PCR; TCRdb's version includes in-frame clones alone and lacks a portion of them. The repertoire holds more than 80,000 clones, with about four fifths as singletons. The chain combines TRBV30 with TRBJ2-1; 7 nucleotides match TRBD2. The receptor was isolated from a female donor in good health and CMV-seropositive. Sequenced material: PBMCs. The CDR3 loop is CAWTLWLAEGSSYNEQFF. Written as DNA, the CDR3 is TGTGCCTGGACCCTATGGCTAGCGGAGGGAAGCTCCTACAATGAGCAGTTCTTC.